This T cell receptor (beta chain) was obtained from a study of blood T cells in healthy people across ages. Overall study results and limits: TCR beta diversity correlated strongly with naive T cell percentage. Estimated diversity, derived from one million T cells, was regarded as an underestimate. CMV status of donors was unknown, possibly confounding expanded clonotype changes.

V lost 7 bases to trimming and J lost 7 bases, with 23 bases between them. CDR3 length: 14 residues. CDR1 is SQVTM and CDR2 is ANQGSEA in the germline V gene. A note on this clonotype: Its antigen is unidentified.

A second PCR of about 6 to 12 cycles used a sample-barcoded 5' primer and a J-beta primer mix. TCRdb re-called the 5' RACE reads with MiXCR, one entry per CDR3 protein. The sample yields 800,000 to 1,300,000 distinct CDR3 sequences, around 27% seen once. The data also belong to a second study, concerning T cells of mothers and their children. Per that paper: Researchers found no T cell clones that were persistent and microchimeric.

Input material: blood. The chain links TRBV29-1 to TRBJ2-7, with D tentatively TRBD2 (5 bases). The receptor comes from a girl aged 2 to 9 in good health. CDR3 sequence: CSGWLEDEAGEQYF. CDR3 sequence (DNA): TGCAGCGGCTGGCTGGAGGATGAAGCCGGTGAGCAGTACTTC.